The 12 T cell receptor beta chains below were found in one sample sequenced in a study of cytomegalovirus exposure and HLA in healthy donors. A multiplex PCR was run with 60 Vbeta primers and 13 Jbeta primers. Some clones are missing from TCRdb's copy, which holds only in-frame ones; the method was immunoSEQ multiplex PCR. Of more than 95,000 clones in the sample, 83% were seen once. Sequenced sample: PBMCs. The receptors were gathered from a young man in good health and CMV-seronegative.

This chain joins TRBV28 and TRBJ2-7, with D possibly matching TRBD1 (5 bases). Between the trimmed V and J ends, which lost 6 bases and 0 bases, there was a span of 12 bases. The germline gives CDR1 MDHEN, CDR2 SYDVKM. The CDR3 sequence is 14 residues long. The CDR3 nucleotides read TGTGCCAGCAGCCAGGGCTTGAGCTCCTACGAGCAGTACTTC. Protein: CASSQGLSSYEQYF.

CDR3 DNA: TGTGCCAGTAGTACGGGACTATTGAACACTGAAGCTTTCTTT. It translates to CASSTGLLNTEAFF. This chain connects TRBV19 to TRBJ1-1; weak D call: TRBD1 (5 bases). Trimming took 4 bases from V and 0 from J, leaving 9 bases between them. Germline V lookup: CDR1 LNHDA, CDR2 SQIVND (reference sequence). The CDR3 sequence is 14 residues long.

In its sample, this clone was seen once. This chain links TRBV16 with TRBJ1-1; 7 nucleotides agree with TRBD1. The CDR3 runs 14 residues. After removal of 2 bases from V and 7 bases from J, the junction contained 7 bases not matched to a gene. Germline CDR1 KGHSY, CDR2 FQNENV. Here the CDR3 DNA reads TGTGCCAGCAGCCAACTGGGACAGCGGGTTGAAGCTTTCTTT. This sequence encodes CASSQLGQRVEAFF. Combining the CDR3 with reference TRBV16 and TRBJ1-1 gives the whole variable domain GEEVAQTPKHLVRGEGQKAKLYCAPIKGHSYVFWYQQVLKNEFKFLISFQNENVFDETGMPKERFSAKCLPNSPCSLEIQATKLEDSAVYFCASSQLGQRVEAFFGQGTRLTVV.

V gene TRBV5-1 combines with J gene TRBJ2-3; tentative D call: TRBD1 (6 bases). The CDR3 loop spans 18 amino acids. From germline, CDR1 is SGHRS and CDR2 YFSETQ. Trimming shortened V by 2 bases and J by 4 bases, and 23 bases separated the two germline ends. DNA for the CDR3: TGCGCCAGCAGCTTAGGGGGAGCGCAAGGGGGTGGCGCAGATACGCAGTATTTT. Translated, it gives CASSLGGAQGGGADTQYF.

The chain employs TRBV10-3 and TRBJ2-1, with D possibly TRBD2 on 7 matching bases. Germline CDR1 reads ENHRY; CDR2 reads SYGVKD. Trimming took off 4 bases at V and 10 bases at J, with 14 bases between the two ends. CDR3 length: 13 residues. CDR3 residues: CAISGTRGGEQFF. In DNA, the CDR3 is TGTGCCATCAGTGGGACTAGGGGGGGGGAGCAGTTCTTC.

In its sample, this clone was seen a few times. CDR3 coding DNA: TGTGCCAGCAGCGCAGGGGCGAACTATGGCTACACCTTC. Translated: CASSAGANYGYTF. The chain carries TRBV6-6 and TRBJ1-2; TRBD1 is a possible D gene (6 bases). This CDR3 comprises 13 residues. Deletions cut 6 bases from V and 2 bases from J, with 10 bases between. The germline gives CDR1 MNHNY, CDR2 SVGAGI (reference sequence).

This chain uses TRBV6-6 with TRBJ2-1, with D perhaps matching TRBD1 (5 bases). Germline V lookup: CDR1 MNHNY, CDR2 SVGAGI (reference sequence). The CDR3 sequence is 15 residues long. Trimming cost V 2 bases and J 8 bases, with 16 bases left between them. The CDR3 sequence: CASSYVESMGHEQFF. CDR3 coding DNA: TGTGCCAGCAGTTACGTGGAGAGTATGGGGCATGAGCAGTTCTTC.

V usage is TRBV27 and J usage is TRBJ1-2; the match to TRBD1 covers 8 bases. Germline assignment: CDR1 MNHEY and CDR2 SMNVEV (reference sequence). The CDR3 is 12 residues long. V shed 4 bases and J 7 bases; nucleotides not matched to a gene: 2. For the CDR3, the DNA is TGTGCCAGCAGTTCTGACAGGGGTGGCTACACCTTC. This translates into CASSSDRGGYTF.

This chain uses TRBV27 with TRBJ1-5; D gene uncertain. CDR3 length: 15 residues. Germline CDR1 MNHEY, CDR2 SMNVEV (reference sequence). Trimming shortened V by 5 bases and J by 7 bases, and 18 bases separated the two germline ends. In DNA, the CDR3 is TGTGCCAGCAGTACGAGGGCCCAATCGGCGCAGCCCCAGCATTTT. The encoded protein is CASSTRAQSAQPQHF.

The chain has TRBV7-2 and TRBJ1-1, with D tentatively TRBD1 (6 bases). The CDR3 runs 15 residues. The V end was cut by 4 bases, the J end by 5 bases, with 17 bases between. Germline V CDR1 and CDR2: SGHTA, FQGNSA. CDR3 protein: CASSSATGTQTEAFF. The CDR3 DNA sequence: TGTGCCAGCAGCTCCGCTACCGGGACACAAACTGAAGCTTTCTTT.

The CDR3 sequence is CASSLSSGQPPYEQYF. CDR3 DNA: TGTGCCAGCAGCTTATCTTCGGGACAGCCACCCTACGAGCAGTACTTC. The chain carries TRBV13 and TRBJ2-7, with TRBD1 identical over 7 bases. The CDR3 loop spans 16 amino acids. Germline lookup yields CDR1 PRHDT and CDR2 FYEKMQ (reference sequence). With V trimmed by 2 bases and J by 2 bases, 9 bases remained unmatched.

In this sample, this clone turned up once. The rearrangement joins TRBV4-1 to TRBJ2-2, with a weak D call TRBD2 (5 bases). The CDR3 has 17 residues. Germline V gene sequence: CDR1 MGHRA, CDR2 YSYEKL. Deletions cut 0 bases from V and 7 bases from J, with 18 bases between. The CDR3 nucleotides read TGCGCCAGCAGCCAAGAAGGGAGAGGTTTCTCGGGCGGGGAGCTGTTTTTT. Amino acid sequence: CASSQEGRGFSGGELFF.